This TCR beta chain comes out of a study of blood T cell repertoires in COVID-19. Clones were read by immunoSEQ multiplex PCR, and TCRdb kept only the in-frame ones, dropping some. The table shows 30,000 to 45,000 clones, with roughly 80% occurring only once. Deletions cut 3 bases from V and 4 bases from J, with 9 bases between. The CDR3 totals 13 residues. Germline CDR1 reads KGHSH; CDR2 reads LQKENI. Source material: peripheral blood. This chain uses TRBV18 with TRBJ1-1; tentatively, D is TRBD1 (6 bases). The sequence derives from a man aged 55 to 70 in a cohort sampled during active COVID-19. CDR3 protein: CASSPGQSTEAFF. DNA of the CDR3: TGTGCCAGCTCACCCGGACAGTCCACTGAAGCTTTCTTT.